This T cell receptor (beta chain) was profiled in a study of CD8+CD57+ T cells in acquired aplastic anemia (dated by TCRdb to the late 2010s). Study-level background: DNA extracted from sorted CD4+ and CD8+ cells had a mean of about 3.2 ug, with a range of about 0.19 to 27.4 ug. An average of roughly 10 million reads for CD4+ cells and under 13 million reads for CD8+ cells was obtained from healthy donor samples. Study-level results and caveats: Between patients and healthy controls, no significant difference in CD8+ Simpson's diversity was found (P=0.060). Although some 28 CD8+ CDR3 sequences were shared by patients and controls, these sequences appeared highly expressed in patients and within the immunodominant clones of patients.

This clonotype has just a few counts. This receptor's antigen is unknown. No qualities accompany the bases; no much larger clone lies one base away. Genomic DNA served as template for TCR beta VDJ combination and CDR3 sequence profiling. TCR repertoire sequencing was run on an Illumina HiSeq 2000. From the authors' description of their analysis: Repertoire assessment relied on Simpson's diversity index, CDR3 size and DJ length profiles, and TRBV/TRBJ rearrangement plots. The most abundant DNA sequence in the deep sequencing data was taken as the immunodominant clone. CDR3 amino acid sequences were checked for sharing between subjects and were compared against published repertoires and the VDJdb database. The public sequencing data were trimmed at Q25 with fastp and processed into clonotypes with MiXCR by TCRdb, which kept only in-frame beta chains. Each CDR3 protein gets just one entry, which takes the most common genes and DNA from the rows behind it. The V and J calls and clone size come from TCRdb's table, not from the authors' own analysis. The sample has 120,000 or so distinct CDR3 sequences on record, over 45% of them singletons. Jointly, the top ten make up 2% to 3% of the sample.

The study deep-sequenced TCR repertoires of sorted CD4+ and CD8+ blood T cells from severe aplastic anemia patients and healthy subjects. Ficoll-Paque density gradient centrifugation was used to isolate peripheral blood mononuclear cells. Before DNA extraction, CD4+ and CD8+ T cells were sorted by FACS or by magnetic beads. Based on the germline V gene, the CDR1 and CDR2 sequences are SNHLY and FYNNEI. The germline ends are 0 bases apart after V is trimmed by 7 bases and J by 8 bases. Counted from cysteine to phenylalanine, this CDR3 has 8 amino acids. The CDR3 DNA has 24 bases and is translated from base 1.

The clonotype originates from a human donor in good health, serving as a control. The sequence links TRBV2 to TRBJ2-1; the D segment cannot be called with confidence. The specimen was sorted CD4+, CD8+, or CD8+CD57+ T cells (not recorded which) from PBMCs. The CDR3 here reads CASNEQFF. The sequenced DNA: TGTGCCAGCAATGAGCAGTTCTTC. Outside the CDR3, residues come from the reference TRBV2 and TRBJ2-1 proteins, so the full variable domain is: EPEVTQTPSHQVTQMGQEVILRCVPISNHLYFYWYRQILGQKVEFLVSFYNNEISEKSEIFDDQFSVERPDGSNFTLKIRSTKLEDSAMYFCASNEQFFGPGTRLTVL.